This T cell receptor beta chain comes out of a study of blood T cell repertoires in COVID-19. Study overall: Italy, Spain and the United States were the sources of the convalescent and acute COVID-19 samples.

CDR1 and CDR2 from the germline V gene are KGHSH and LQKENI. The CDR3 is 15 residues long. V was cut by 3 bases and J by 1 base, with 12 bases left in between. Some clones are missing from TCRdb's copy, which holds only in-frame ones; the method was immunoSEQ multiplex PCR. The data show about 90,000 clones, roughly 88% seen once. The V and J genes are TRBV18 and TRBJ1-2, with D tentatively TRBD1 (6 bases). The sequenced sample consisted of peripheral blood. The TCR comes from a woman aged 80 or over with active or convalescent COVID-19. CDR3 coding DNA: TGTGCCAGCTCACCGGACAGAAACTTTAACTATGGCTACACCTTC. Protein: CASSPDRNFNYGYTF.